This T cell receptor (beta chain) is drawn from a study of T cell responses to AZD1222 COVID-19 vaccine. General study findings and limits: Most donors were white British, females outnumbered males, and clonal diversity was possibly underestimated. At baseline, seropositivity was found in only a handful of AZD1222 recipients. The reported proportion of spike-specific TCRs targeting unmutated variant regions was nearly half. Two doses of AZD1222 preceded a rise in Spike-specific TCR breadth and depth.

With respect to this clone: Its target is unknown.

CDR3 length: 16 residues. From germline, CDR1 is MGHDK and CDR2 SYGVNS. The V end lost 4 bases, the J end lost 3 bases, and 18 bases lay between the germline ends. Clones were sequenced by immunoSEQ multiplex PCR, and TCRdb holds only the in-frame ones, with some missing. The table includes fewer than 200,000 clones, about 92% detected once. The rearrangement joins TRBV25-1 to TRBJ1-1; unclear D gene. The clonotype comes from an adult in good health. Sequenced here: peripheral blood, sampled on day 0 of AZD1222 vaccination. The CDR3, as DNA: TGTGCCAGCAGTGCTTTAGATCCGGTCTTGGACACTGAAGCTTTCTTT. Its protein product is CASSALDPVLDTEAFF. Together with reference TRBV25-1 and TRBJ1-1, the CDR3 gives the full variable domain: EADIYQTPRYLVIGTGKKITLECSQTMGHDKMYWYQQDPGMELHLIHYSYGVNSTEKGDLSSESTVSRIRTEHFPLTLESARPSHTSQYLCASSALDPVLDTEAFFGQGTRLTVV.